Listed below are T cell receptor beta chains from one sample, sequenced in a study of T-cell reconstitution after alpha-beta-depleted transplantation in children. TCRdb re-analysed the PCR reads in MiXCR, keeping a single row per CDR3 protein. The top ten clones hold around 5% of a sample with about 830,000 distinct CDR3 sequences, around 17% of them seen once. Source: PBMCs, mostly from graft donor cells, taken 360 days after TCRalphabeta/CD19-depleted stem cell transplant. Every receptor here comes from a male patient under 18 who had a stem cell transplant for acute lymphoblastic leukemia, so the T cells may come from the graft donor. Both conserved end residues are part of each CDR3. Fields, in order: CDR3 protein, CDR3 DNA, D gene, J gene, V gene, clone size. D genes are given only for firm matches. Rows may omit the clone size; those that give it use once, few, many or a size class.

CASSPLGLLDDGELFF,TGCGCCAGCAGCCCTCTGGGACTTTTGGACGACGGGGAGCTGTTTTTT,NA,TRBJ2-2,TRBV4-1,NA
CASGSPVRAPNTEAFF,TGTGCCAGTGGTAGCCCAGTGAGGGCTCCGAACACTGAAGCTTTCTTT,NA,TRBJ1-1,TRBV19,NA
CASSNTGSMTRETQYF,TGCGCCAGCAGCAACACCGGGTCCATGACCAGAGAGACCCAGTACTTC,NA,TRBJ2-5,TRBV5-1,many
CASSFRANSYEQYF,TGTGCCAGCAGTTTCCGGGCTAACTCCTACGAGCAGTACTTC,NA,TRBJ2-7,TRBV27,NA
CASSRGGMEQYF,TGCGCCAGCAGCCGGGGGGGCATGGAGCAGTACTTC,TRBD2,TRBJ2-7,TRBV5-1,NA
CASNRVTYEQYF,TGTGCCAGCAACAGGGTTACCTACGAGCAGTACTTC,NA,TRBJ2-7,TRBV2,NA
CASSTSGRRDTQYF,TGTGCCAGCAGCACTAGCGGGAGGAGAGATACGCAGTATTTT,TRBD2,TRBJ2-3,TRBV9,many
CASSLPASGRVWYNEQFF,TGTGCCAGCAGCTTGCCGGCTAGCGGGAGGGTCTGGTACAATGAGCAGTTCTTC,TRBD2,TRBJ2-1,TRBV5-6,few
CASSFPARLSSYEQYF,TGTGCCAGCAGCTTTCCAGCCCGGCTCAGCTCCTACGAGCAGTACTTC,NA,TRBJ2-7,TRBV5-5,few
CSVESEIGTAANYGYTF,TGCAGCGTTGAATCCGAAATAGGGACAGCTGCTAACTATGGCTACACCTTC,TRBD1,TRBJ1-2,TRBV29-1,few
CASSESDPKAADTQYF,TGTGCCAGCAGTGAGTCGGACCCTAAAGCCGCAGATACGCAGTATTTT,NA,TRBJ2-3,TRBV2,NA
CSVTVAQSNSEQFF,TGCAGCGTGACCGTAGCCCAGAGCAACAGTGAGCAGTTCTTC,NA,TRBJ2-1,TRBV29-1,NA
CASSPDPIAFF,TGTGCCAGCAGCCCGGACCCCATTGCTTTCTTT,NA,TRBJ1-1,TRBV11-2,many
CASSLKQGKNWETQYF,TGCGCCAGCAGCCTTAAACAGGGGAAGAATTGGGAGACCCAGTACTTC,TRBD1,TRBJ2-5,TRBV5-1,NA
CASSSQGRGAPLHF,TGTGCCAGCAGCTCCCAAGGGAGGGGAGCACCCCTCCACTTT,NA,TRBJ1-6,TRBV7-3,few
CASSFSGDGSEQFF,TGTGCCAGCAGCTTTAGCGGGGACGGGAGTGAGCAGTTCTTC,TRBD2,TRBJ2-1,TRBV11-3,NA
CASSITGAYEQYF,TGCGCCAGCAGCATCACAGGGGCGTACGAGCAGTACTTC,TRBD1,TRBJ2-7,TRBV5-1,few
CASSFGQGLGEQYF,TGTGCCAGCAGTTTTGGACAGGGCTTAGGCGAGCAGTACTTC,TRBD1,TRBJ2-7,TRBV27,few
CASSTLLAPQETQYF,TGTGCCAGCAGTACCCTCTTAGCGCCTCAAGAGACCCAGTACTTC,NA,TRBJ2-5,TRBV6-1,NA
CASSSREGWGQYF,TGCGCCAGCAGCTCAAGGGAGGGCTGGGGGCAGTATTTT,TRBD2,TRBJ2-3,TRBV5-1,many
CASTVPGGRTEAFF,TGTGCCAGCACCGTACCAGGGGGGAGGACTGAAGCTTTCTTT,TRBD1,TRBJ1-1,TRBV12-3/TRBV12-4,many
CASSLGTPGRAFF,TGCGCCAGCAGTCTGGGGACCCCTGGGAGAGCTTTCTTT,NA,TRBJ1-1,TRBV5-1,few
CASSLTRFSYNEQFF,TGTGCCAGCAGCTTAACTAGATTCTCCTACAATGAGCAGTTCTTC,NA,TRBJ2-1,TRBV7-8,few
CASIVGTGGHEQYF,TGTGCCAGCATAGTGGGGACAGGGGGGCACGAGCAGTACTTC,TRBD1,TRBJ2-7,TRBV6-5,few
CASSQQFNQPQHF,TGCGCCAGCAGCCAACAATTCAATCAGCCCCAGCATTTT,NA,TRBJ1-5,TRBV4-3,few
CAISENAGTSMNEQFF,TGTGCCATCAGTGAGAACGCCGGGACTAGCATGAATGAGCAGTTCTTC,TRBD2,TRBJ2-1,TRBV10-3,many